This TCR beta chain was obtained from a study of OX40 agonist ivuxolimab in advanced cancers. General notes on the study: Ivuxolimab was an agonistic, fully human IgG2 monoclonal antibody directed against OX40 (CD134), a costimulatory receptor. Intravenous ivuxolimab was administered to patients every 2 weeks at six dose levels: 0.01, 0.1, 0.3, 1.5, 3 and 10 mg/kg. Of the 50 or so patients in dose escalation, 19 had hepatocellular carcinoma, about 15 had melanoma, 9 had renal cell carcinoma and 9 had head and neck cancer. The dose-escalation cohort was about 87% male with a mean age of about 60 years, ranging from roughly 20 to 80. Patients were allowed to have had prior anti-PD-1, anti-PD-L1 or anti-CTLA-4 therapy, and around 43% of the dose-escalation patients had been treated with checkpoint inhibitors. Partial responses occurred in three dose-escalation patients, of whom one had hepatocellular carcinoma and two had cutaneous melanoma. Peripheral TCRbeta sequencing aimed to test whether ivuxolimab altered TCR sequence diversity and caused clonal T-cell expansion. The paper reports the monotherapy dose-escalation portion (N of about 52 patients) of the phase I ivuxolimab trial.

Inclusive of the bounding cysteine and phenylalanine, the CDR3 is 12 residues long. Just the 36-base CDR3 DNA is kept, in frame starting at base 1. The germline V gene gives CDR1 as SGHTA and CDR2 as FQGNSA. V loses 3 bases, J loses 6 bases, and the germline ends lie 8 bases apart. The trial excluded patients who had a history of autoimmune disease or who were on systemic immunosuppression. In every dose cohort, peripheral blood was drawn for TCR sequencing at baseline, cycle 4 day 1, and cycle 7 day 1. Samples came from an open-label, multicenter, first-in-human phase I dose-escalation trial of ivuxolimab. The trial enrolled adults with locally advanced or metastatic head and neck squamous cell, hepatocellular, melanoma or renal cell carcinoma. Before TCR sequencing, CD4+ T cells and CD8+ T cells from peripheral blood were sorted into separate populations. The study at large found these results: The antigen specificity of the clonally expanded peripheral T cells was not determined. Clonal expansion of both CD4+ and CD8+ blood T cells was observed from baseline to week 6 at doses 0.1 to 3.0 mg/kg. After ivuxolimab, more expanded clones were found on average in CD8+ T cells than in CD4+ T cells. Partial responders in the 0.1-3.0 mg/kg groups had among the lowest normalized peripheral clonal expansion, especially among CD8+ T cells. Low levels of normalized T-cell clonal expansion were also seen in some patients who did not respond.

Genomic DNA was extracted from sorted cells for sequencing of the TCRbeta CDR3 region. The immunoSEQ Assay was used for sequencing of TCRbeta CDR3 regions. In its TCRdb copy, this immuneACCESS table keeps in-frame sequences only and misses some clones. Where compared with another copy, unresolved V genes explain less than half of these, and the others have no known cause. The sample data list about 73,000 clones, and roughly 86% of these were observed just once. Roughly 8.6% of the sample goes to the ten largest clones. On this clone: This receptor's antigen is unknown. Base qualities were left out, and no much larger clone turns up one base away.

The receptor's source is an adult with an advanced solid tumor such as melanoma, head and neck, liver or kidney cancer. Material: CD4+ or CD8+ T cells sorted from blood, obtained in a trial of the OX40 agonist ivuxolimab. The chain couples TRBV7-2 to TRBJ1-1; 6 matching bases give a weak D call of TRBD1. The bases read TGTGCCAGCAGCTTCGGGACATCTGAAGCTTTCTTT. Its protein reads: CASSFGTSEAFF.